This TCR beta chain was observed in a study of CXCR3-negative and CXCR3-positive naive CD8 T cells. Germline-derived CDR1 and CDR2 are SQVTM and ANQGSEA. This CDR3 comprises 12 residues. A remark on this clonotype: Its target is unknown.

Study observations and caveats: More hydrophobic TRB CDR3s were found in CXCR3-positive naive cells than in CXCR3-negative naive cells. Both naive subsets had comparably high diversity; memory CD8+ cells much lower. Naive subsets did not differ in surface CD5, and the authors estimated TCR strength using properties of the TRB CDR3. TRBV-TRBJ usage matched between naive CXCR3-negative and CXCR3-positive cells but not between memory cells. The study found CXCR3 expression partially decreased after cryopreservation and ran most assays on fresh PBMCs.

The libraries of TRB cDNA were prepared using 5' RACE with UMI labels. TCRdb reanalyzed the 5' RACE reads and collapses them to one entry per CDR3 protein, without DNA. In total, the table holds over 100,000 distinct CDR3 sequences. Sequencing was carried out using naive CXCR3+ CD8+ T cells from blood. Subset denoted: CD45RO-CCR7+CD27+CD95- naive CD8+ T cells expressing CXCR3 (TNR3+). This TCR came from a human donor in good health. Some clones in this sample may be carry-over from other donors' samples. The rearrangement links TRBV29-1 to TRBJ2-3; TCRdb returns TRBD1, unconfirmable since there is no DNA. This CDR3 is CSVPGPADTQYF.